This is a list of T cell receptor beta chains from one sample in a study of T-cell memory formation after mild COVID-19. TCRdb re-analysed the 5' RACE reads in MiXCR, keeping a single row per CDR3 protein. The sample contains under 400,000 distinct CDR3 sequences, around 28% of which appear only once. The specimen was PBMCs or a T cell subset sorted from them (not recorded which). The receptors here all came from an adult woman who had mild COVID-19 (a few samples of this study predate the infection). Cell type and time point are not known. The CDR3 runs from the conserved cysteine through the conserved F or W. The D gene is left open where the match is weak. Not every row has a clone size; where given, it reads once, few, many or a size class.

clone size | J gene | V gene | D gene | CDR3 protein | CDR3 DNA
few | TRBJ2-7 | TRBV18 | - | CASSPDGPYEQYF | TGTGCCAGCTCACCGGACGGGCCCTACGAGCAGTACTTC
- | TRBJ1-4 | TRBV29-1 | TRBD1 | CSVLWDSSNEKLFF | TGCAGCGTCCTCTGGGACAGTTCTAATGAAAAACTGTTTTTT
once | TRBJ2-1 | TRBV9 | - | CASSASWNEQFF | TGTGCCAGCAGCGCCTCTTGGAATGAGCAGTTCTTC
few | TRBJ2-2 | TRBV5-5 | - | CASSLTVRVNTGELFF | TGTGCCAGCAGCTTGACCGTCAGGGTAAACACCGGGGAGCTGTTTTTT
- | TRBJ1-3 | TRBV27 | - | CASSRGPWGNTIYF | TGTGCCAGCAGTCGGGGGCCCTGGGGAAACACCATATATTTT
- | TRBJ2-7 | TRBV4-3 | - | CASSQDLVITYEQYF | TGCGCCAGCAGCCAAGATCTCGTGATCACCTACGAGCAGTACTTC
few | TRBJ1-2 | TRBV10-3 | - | CAISVGGRAPGANYGYTF | TGTGCCATCAGTGTGGGGGGTAGGGCACCTGGAGCTAACTATGGCTACACCTTC
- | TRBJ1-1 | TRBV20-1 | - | CSAAPRGLALVYTEAFF | TGCAGTGCTGCCCCCAGAGGGCTTGCTTTGGTGTACACTGAAGCTTTCTTT
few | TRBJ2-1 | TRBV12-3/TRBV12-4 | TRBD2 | CASSLRTSGAYNEQFF | TGTGCCAGCAGTTTACGGACTAGCGGGGCCTACAATGAGCAGTTCTTC
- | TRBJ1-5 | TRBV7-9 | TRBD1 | CASSSSLRGPNQPQHF | TGTGCCAGCAGCTCTTCCCTCAGGGGGCCGAATCAGCCCCAGCATTTT
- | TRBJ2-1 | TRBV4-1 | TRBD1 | CASSQSRTGSNEQFF | TGCGCCAGCAGCCAATCTCGGACAGGGAGTAATGAGCAGTTCTTC
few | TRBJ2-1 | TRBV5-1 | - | CASSDRGISREQFF | TGCGCCAGCAGCGACCGGGGAATTTCTCGTGAGCAGTTCTTC
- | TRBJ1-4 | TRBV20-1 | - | CSARVSNEKLFF | TGCAGTGCTAGGGTGTCTAATGAAAAACTGTTTTTT
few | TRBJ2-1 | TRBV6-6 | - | CASIIRPSSYNEQFF | TGTGCCAGCATCATAAGGCCTAGCTCCTACAATGAGCAGTTCTTC
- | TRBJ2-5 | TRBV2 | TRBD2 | CASRALAGGRQTQYF | TGTGCCAGCAGAGCACTAGCGGGGGGCAGACAGACCCAGTACTTC
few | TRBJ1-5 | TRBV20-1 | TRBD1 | CSARQSRQGNQPQHF | TGCAGTGCTAGACAGTCCCGACAGGGGAATCAGCCCCAGCATTTT
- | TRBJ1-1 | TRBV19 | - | CASSRERVELNTEAFF | TGTGCCAGTAGTAGGGAGAGGGTTGAGTTGAACACTGAAGCTTTCTTT
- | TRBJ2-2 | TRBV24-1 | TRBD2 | CATRGTSGSRNTGELFF | TGTGCCACCAGAGGGACTAGCGGGAGTAGGAACACCGGGGAGCTGTTTTTT
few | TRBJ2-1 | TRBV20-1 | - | CSAITPGRGYNEQFF | TGCAGTGCCATCACCCCGGGACGTGGCTACAATGAGCAGTTCTTC
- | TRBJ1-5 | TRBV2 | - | CASSDREDNQPQHF | TGTGCCAGCAGTGATCGGGAGGACAATCAGCCCCAGCATTTT
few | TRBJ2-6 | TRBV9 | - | CASSPPAGLGANVLTF | TGTGCCAGCAGCCCTCCGGCGGGGTTGGGGGCCAACGTCCTGACTTTC
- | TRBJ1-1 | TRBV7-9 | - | CASSPEGGNTEAFF | TGTGCCAGCAGCCCCGAAGGGGGGAACACTGAAGCTTTCTTT
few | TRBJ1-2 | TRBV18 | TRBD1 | CASSLGQVYYGYTF | TGTGCCAGCTCACTGGGACAGGTATACTATGGCTACACCTTC
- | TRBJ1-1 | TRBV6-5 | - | CASSYAFQDLLGTEAFF | TGTGCCAGCAGTTACGCGTTTCAGGACCTCCTAGGGACTGAAGCTTTCTTT
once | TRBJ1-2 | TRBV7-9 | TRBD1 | CASSLTGTGLYGYTF | TGTGCCAGCAGCTTAACCGGGACAGGGTTGTATGGCTACACCTTC
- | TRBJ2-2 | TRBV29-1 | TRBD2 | CSVEMGGDHGELFF | TGCAGCGTTGAAATGGGGGGGGATCACGGGGAGCTGTTTTTT
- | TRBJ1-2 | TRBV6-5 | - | CASSYAQNNYGYTF | TGTGCCAGCAGTTACGCGCAGAATAACTATGGCTACACCTTC
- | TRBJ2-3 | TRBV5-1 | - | CASSLVGDFIDTQYF | TGCGCCAGCAGCTTGGTTGGGGATTTCATAGATACGCAGTATTTT
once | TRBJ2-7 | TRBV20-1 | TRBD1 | CSARPATGVQFSEQYF | TGCAGTGCTAGGCCAGCGACAGGGGTACAATTTAGCGAGCAGTACTTC
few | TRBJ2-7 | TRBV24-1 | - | CATSDRGIHSYEQYF | TGTGCCACCAGTGATCGGGGCATCCACTCCTACGAGCAGTACTTC
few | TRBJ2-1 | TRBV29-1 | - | CSVWASYNEQFF | TGCAGCGTCTGGGCCTCCTACAATGAGCAGTTCTTC
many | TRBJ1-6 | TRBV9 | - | CASSTGDGYNSPLHF | TGTGCCAGCAGTACTGGGGACGGCTATAATTCACCCCTCCACTTT
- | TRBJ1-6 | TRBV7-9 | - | CASTRDLGSSPLHF | TGTGCCAGCACCCGCGACCTGGGAAGTTCACCCCTCCACTTT
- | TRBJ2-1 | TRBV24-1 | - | CATSARVQFNEQFF | TGTGCCACCAGTGCTAGGGTGCAGTTCAATGAGCAGTTCTTC
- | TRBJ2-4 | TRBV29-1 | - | CSVEDWGSKNIQYF | TGCAGCGTTGAAGACTGGGGTTCCAAAAACATTCAGTACTTC